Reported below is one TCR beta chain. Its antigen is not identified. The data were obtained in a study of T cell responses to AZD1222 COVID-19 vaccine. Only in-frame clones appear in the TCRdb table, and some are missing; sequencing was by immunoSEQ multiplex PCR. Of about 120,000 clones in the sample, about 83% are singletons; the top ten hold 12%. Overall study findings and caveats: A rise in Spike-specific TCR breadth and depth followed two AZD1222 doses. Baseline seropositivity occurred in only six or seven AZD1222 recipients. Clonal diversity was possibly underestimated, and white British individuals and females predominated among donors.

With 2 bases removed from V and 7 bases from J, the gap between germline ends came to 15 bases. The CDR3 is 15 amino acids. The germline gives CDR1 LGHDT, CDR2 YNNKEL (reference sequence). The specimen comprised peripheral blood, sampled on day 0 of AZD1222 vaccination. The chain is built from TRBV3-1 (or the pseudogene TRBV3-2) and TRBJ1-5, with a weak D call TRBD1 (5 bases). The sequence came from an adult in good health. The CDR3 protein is CASSQTGPGNQPQHF. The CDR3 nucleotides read TGTGCCAGCAGCCAAACAGGCCCAGGGAACCAGCCCCAGCATTTT.